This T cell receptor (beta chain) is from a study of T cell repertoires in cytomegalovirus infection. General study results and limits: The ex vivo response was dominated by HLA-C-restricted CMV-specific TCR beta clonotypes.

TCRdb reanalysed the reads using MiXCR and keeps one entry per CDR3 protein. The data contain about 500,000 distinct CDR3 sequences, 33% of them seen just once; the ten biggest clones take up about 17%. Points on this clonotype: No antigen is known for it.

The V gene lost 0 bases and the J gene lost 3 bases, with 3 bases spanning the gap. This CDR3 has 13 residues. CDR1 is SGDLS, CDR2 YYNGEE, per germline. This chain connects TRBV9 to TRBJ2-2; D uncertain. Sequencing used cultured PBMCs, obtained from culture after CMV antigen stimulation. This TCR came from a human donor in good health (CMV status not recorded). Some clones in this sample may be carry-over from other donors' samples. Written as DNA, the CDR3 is TGTGCCAGCAGCGTAGAGGACACCGGGGAGCTGTTTTTT. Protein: CASSVEDTGELFF. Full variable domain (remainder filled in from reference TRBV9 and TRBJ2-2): DSGVTQTPKHLITATGQRVTLRCSPRSGDLSVYWYQQSLDQGLQFLIQYYNGEERAKGNILERFSAQQFPDLHSELNLSSLELGDSALYFCASSVEDTGELFFGEGSRLTVL.